These 20 T cell receptor beta chains came from one sample sequenced in a study of blood T cells in healthy people across ages. For the second PCR, which ran for roughly 7 to 11 cycles, a sample-barcoded 5' primer and a J-beta primer mix were used. TCRdb reprocessed the 5' RACE reads with MiXCR, giving one entry per CDR3 protein. The profile shows approximately 290,000 distinct CDR3 sequences, around 29% of them singletons. Source material: blood. Receptor source: a woman in her seventies in good health.

V gene TRBV7-3 combines with J gene TRBJ2-3; 8 bases line up with TRBD1. Germline values: CDR1 SGHTA, CDR2 FQGTGA. J lost 5 bases, V lost 4 bases, and 14 bases had no gene match. This CDR3 contains 17 residues. The CDR3 region has the DNA TGTGCCAGCAGCTCTGCACGAGGGACAGGAGTGAAAGATACGCAGTATTTT. This translates into CASSSARGTGVKDTQYF.

The chain employs TRBV18 and TRBJ2-3, with D unresolved. V lost 3 bases to trimming and J lost 3 bases, with 7 bases between them. CDR1 KGHSH and CDR2 LQKENI come from the germline V gene. This CDR3 spans 13 amino acids. This CDR3 is CASSPGMTDTQYF. In DNA, the CDR3 is TGTGCCAGCTCACCGGGGATGACAGATACGCAGTATTTT.

The J gene is TRBJ2-3, the V gene TRBV2; 8 bases are shared with TRBD2. Germline CDR1 and CDR2: SNHLY and FYNNEI. After removal of 6 bases from V and 6 bases from J, the junction contained 8 bases not matched to a gene. The CDR3 has 14 amino acids. The CDR3 nucleotides read TGTGCCAGCAGGGGGGGACTAGGGGCCGATACGCAGTATTTT. Translating it yields CASRGGLGADTQYF.

The chain recombines TRBV18 with TRBJ2-3, with D unresolved. V lost 0 bases and J lost 6, with 7 bases in between. The CDR3 length is 13 residues. The germline gives CDR1 KGHSH, CDR2 LQKENI. The CDR3 coding sequence is TGTGCCAGCTCACCACCGTCGTACGATACGCAGTATTTT. Amino acid sequence: CASSPPSYDTQYF.

J is TRBJ2-7 and V is TRBV7-8; tentative D call: TRBD2 (6 bases). With 4 bases removed from V and 1 base from J, the gap between germline ends came to 11 bases. The CDR3 extends over 14 amino acids. Germline V gives CDR1 SGHVS, CDR2 FQNEAQ. The CDR3 region is CASSSVGGSYEQYF. CDR3 nucleotide sequence: TGTGCCAGCAGCTCCGTAGGAGGGTCCTACGAGCAGTACTTC.

This clonotype has just a few counts. V usage is TRBV3-1 and J usage is TRBJ2-3, with a possible D match to TRBD2 (6 bases). V lost 4 bases to trimming and J lost 3 bases, with 14 bases between them. Germline lookup yields CDR1 LGHDT and CDR2 YNNKEL (reference sequence). This CDR3 has 15 residues. The CDR3 here is CASSPRIGRTDTQYF. As DNA, the CDR3 is TGTGCCAGCAGCCCCCGTATCGGGAGAACAGATACGCAGTATTTT.

This clonotype was detected only a few times. This chain links TRBV20-1 with TRBJ2-1, with 7 bases lining up with TRBD2. Germline V gene lookup returns CDR1 DFQATT and CDR2 SNEGSKA (reference sequence). This CDR3 has 15 amino acids. The trim removed 6 bases at V and 4 bases at J, leaving 12 bases unmatched. This CDR3 is CSAPMAGRAYNEQFF. The CDR3 DNA is TGCAGTGCCCCAATGGCGGGGAGGGCTTACAATGAGCAGTTCTTC.

This chain connects TRBV28 to TRBJ2-7; 9 nucleotides match TRBD1. The CDR3 length is 14 residues. Germline CDR1 MDHEN, CDR2 SYDVKM. V shed 6 bases and J 6 bases; nucleotides not matched to a gene: 9. The CDR3 nucleotides read TGTGCCAGCAGCCAAACCCGGGACAGGGCCGAGCAGTACTTC. Translated, it gives CASSQTRDRAEQYF.

This clonotype was recorded a few times. This rearrangement joins TRBV7-6 to TRBJ2-5; 12 positions agree with TRBD2. V was pared by 8 bases and J by 5 bases, with 9 bases of the junction left unmatched. Germline-derived CDR1 and CDR2 are SGHVS and FNYEAQ. The CDR3 runs 15 residues. The CDR3 region is CASGGLAGMGETQYF. DNA of the CDR3: TGTGCCAGCGGCGGACTAGCGGGGATGGGGGAGACCCAGTACTTC.

CDR3 sequence reads: CSARDLAGGGNEQFF. DNA for the CDR3: TGCAGTGCTAGAGATTTAGCGGGAGGGGGCAATGAGCAGTTCTTC. This chain links TRBV20-1 with TRBJ2-1, with 11 bases aligning to TRBD2. The CDR3 contains 15 residues. J gave up 6 bases and V 0 bases, and 4 bases lay outside the gene matches. The germline gives CDR1 DFQATT, CDR2 SNEGSKA (reference sequence).

This rearrangement joins TRBV7-8 to TRBJ1-1, with 9 nucleotides matching TRBD1. The CDR3 loop spans 14 amino acids. J lost 5 bases, V lost 3 bases, and 4 bases had no gene match. CDR1 is SGHVS and CDR2 is FQNEAQ in the germline V gene. CDR3 coding DNA: TGTGCCAGCAGCTTCCAGGGACAGGGAACTGAAGCTTTCTTT. Protein product: CASSFQGQGTEAFF.

The chain links TRBV18 to TRBJ2-2; 7 bases align to TRBD2. The CDR3 loop spans 15 amino acids. CDR1 is KGHSH and CDR2 is LQKENI in the germline V gene. The J segment lost 1 base and the V segment lost 5 bases, leaving 4 bases of the junction unmatched. The CDR3 sequence is CASSKTSQNTGELFF. The DNA of the CDR3 is TGTGCCAGCTCAAAGACTAGCCAGAACACCGGGGAGCTGTTTTTT.

There are many counts of this clonotype. The chain is built from TRBV28 and TRBJ2-3; 9 bases map to TRBD2. CDR1 is MDHEN and CDR2 is SYDVKM in the germline V gene. The CDR3 totals 15 residues. V lost 8 bases and J lost 3; bases outside the gene matches: 9. In nucleotides, the CDR3 is TGTGCCAGCGGGGTAGCGGGAGATCGTACAGATACGCAGTATTTT. The encoded protein is CASGVAGDRTDTQYF.

The chain couples TRBV6-1 to TRBJ1-1, with 9 bases that match TRBD1. Germline loops: CDR1 MNHNS, CDR2 SASEGT. This CDR3 comprises 17 residues. V trimming: 4 bases; J trimming: 0 bases; junction bases outside the gene matches: 9. DNA of the CDR3: TGTGCCAGCAGTGGTGCCGGGACAGGGAGGATGAACACTGAAGCTTTCTTT. As protein: CASSGAGTGRMNTEAFF.

CDR3 sequence reads: CSARWGSSYEQYF. The CDR3 DNA is TGCAGTGCTAGATGGGGGAGCTCCTACGAGCAGTACTTC. This chain joins TRBV20-1 and TRBJ2-7, with D perhaps assigned TRBD1 or TRBD2 (5 bases each). Germline V gene sequence: CDR1 DFQATT, CDR2 SNEGSKA (reference sequence). Trimming cost V 2 bases and J 0 bases, with 8 bases left between them. This CDR3 spans 13 amino acids.

The chain links TRBV4-1 to TRBJ1-4; D remains ambiguous. The CDR3 has 14 amino acids. Trimming took off 4 bases at V and 6 bases at J, with 12 bases between the two ends. Germline assignment: CDR1 MGHRA and CDR2 YSYEKL. This chain's CDR3 is CASSPVGVDEKLFF. CDR3 sequence (DNA): TGCGCCAGCAGCCCAGTCGGGGTAGATGAAAAACTGTTTTTT.

The CDR3 protein is CASSLFRGNEQFF. The CDR3 DNA reads as TGTGCCAGCAGCTTATTTCGCGGCAATGAGCAGTTCTTC. The rearrangement links TRBV7-3 to TRBJ2-1, with D unclear. CDR3 length: 13 residues. CDR1 is SGHTA and CDR2 is FQGTGA in the germline V gene. The V end lost 2 bases, the J end lost 6 bases, and 8 bases lay between the germline ends.

This chain joins TRBV2 and TRBJ2-5; no clear D. V lost 1 base and J lost 4, with 10 bases in between. Germline CDR1 reads SNHLY; CDR2 reads FYNNEI. The CDR3 contains 14 residues. The CDR3 DNA follows: TGTGCCAGCAGTGAAGGGGTCTTGGGAGAGACCCAGTACTTC. It is translated as CASSEGVLGETQYF.

This sequence joins TRBV7-2 and TRBJ1-1, with TRBD1 matching over 10 bases. V shed 2 bases and J 4 bases; nucleotides not matched to a gene: 10. The CDR3 runs to 17 residues. Germline loops: CDR1 SGHTA, CDR2 FQGNSA. The CDR3 DNA follows: TGTGCCAGCAGCTTAACCTTGACAGGGGGCGGGCGCACTGAAGCTTTCTTT. It yields the protein CASSLTLTGGGRTEAFF.

This rearrangement joins TRBV6-5 to TRBJ2-1; TRBD2 aligns across 9 bases. The V gene end was trimmed by 0 bases and the J gene end by 3 bases; junction bases not matched to a gene: 6. The CDR3 is made up of 17 amino acids. Looked up from germline, CDR1 is MNHEY and CDR2 is SVGAGI. CDR3 DNA: TGTGCCAGCAGTTACTCGAGTATAGCGGGAGTCTACAATGAGCAGTTCTTC. Amino acids: CASSYSSIAGVYNEQFF.